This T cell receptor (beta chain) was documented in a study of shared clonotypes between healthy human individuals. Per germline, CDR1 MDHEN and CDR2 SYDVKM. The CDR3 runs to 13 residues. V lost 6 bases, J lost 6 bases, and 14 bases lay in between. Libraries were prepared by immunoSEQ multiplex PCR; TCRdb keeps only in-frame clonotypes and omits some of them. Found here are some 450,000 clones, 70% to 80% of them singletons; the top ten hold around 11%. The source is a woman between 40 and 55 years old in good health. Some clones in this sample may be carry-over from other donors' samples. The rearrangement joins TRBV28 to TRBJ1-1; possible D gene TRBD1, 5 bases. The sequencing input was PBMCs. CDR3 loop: CASRNPGLPEAFF. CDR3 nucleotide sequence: TGTGCCAGCAGGAACCCAGGGCTCCCTGAAGCTTTCTTT.